The source of this T cell receptor (beta chain) is a study of response to subunit inactivated influenza vaccine. TCRdb fed the RT-PCR reads into MiXCR, producing one record per CDR3 protein. The table includes under 750,000 distinct CDR3 sequences, approximately 12% detected once. Broader study findings: Every seasonal influenza vaccination brings in few new T cells, the authors suggested.

This clonotype appeared many times. Its target is unknown. Sequencing was performed on PBMCs from blood, taken on the day of vaccination. The sequence came from a man aged 45-65 years who received an inactivated influenza vaccine.

As DNA, the CDR3 is TGTGCCAGCAGCTCCAATTTAGCGGGAGGAATAAACATTCAGTACTTC. It specifies CASSSNLAGGINIQYF. V and J are TRBV7-9 and TRBJ2-4; 10 nucleotides match TRBD2. The V segment lost 4 bases and the J segment 6 bases; nucleotides outside the gene matches: 9. Germline V gene data show CDR1 as SEHNR and CDR2 as FQNEAQ (reference sequence). The CDR3 spans 16 residues.